In its sample, the clone carrying this TCR beta chain was seen many times. The antigen remains unidentified. TRB rearrangements were amplified by multiplex PCR with BIOMED2 TRB-A/B primers. From the multiplex PCR reads, TCRdb called clonotypes with MiXCR, one entry per CDR3 protein. The table records around 25,000 distinct CDR3 sequences, 30% to 35% of them present only once. The data originate from a study of T and B cells in COVID-19 patients. In the study overall: Most recovered patients had mild to moderate COVID-19 treated as outpatients. Critical illness requiring mechanical ventilation or extracorporeal membrane oxygenation affected about 65% of the 20 active-infection patients.

General study results and limits: At recovery TRB diversity and richness exceeded healthy donors, after highly clonal active COVID-19 repertoires.

Germline-derived CDR1 and CDR2 are LNHDA and SQIVND (reference sequence). This CDR3 comprises 11 residues. Deletions cut 4 bases from V and 7 bases from J, with 7 bases between. TRB was amplified from about 260-540 ng of blood genomic DNA. Specimen: blood. The source of this sequence is a human donor who had recovered from COVID-19. J is TRBJ1-2 and V is TRBV19; D is possibly TRBD1 (6 bases). CDR3 residues: CASSSRGGYTF. The CDR3, as DNA: TGTGCCAGTAGTAGCAGGGGTGGCTACACCTTC.